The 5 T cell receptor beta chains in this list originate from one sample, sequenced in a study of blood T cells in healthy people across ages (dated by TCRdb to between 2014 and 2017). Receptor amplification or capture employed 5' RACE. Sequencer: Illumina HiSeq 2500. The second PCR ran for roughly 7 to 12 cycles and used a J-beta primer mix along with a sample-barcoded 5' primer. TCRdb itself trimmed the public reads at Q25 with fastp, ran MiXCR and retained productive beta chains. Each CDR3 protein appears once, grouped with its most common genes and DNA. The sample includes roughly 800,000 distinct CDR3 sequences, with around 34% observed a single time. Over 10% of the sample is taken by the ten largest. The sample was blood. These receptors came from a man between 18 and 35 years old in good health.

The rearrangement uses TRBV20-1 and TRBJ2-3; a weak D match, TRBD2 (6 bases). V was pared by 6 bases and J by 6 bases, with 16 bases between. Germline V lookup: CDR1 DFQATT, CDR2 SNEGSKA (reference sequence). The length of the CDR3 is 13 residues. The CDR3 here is CSALDSSVDTQYF. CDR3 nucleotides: TGCAGTGCCCTCGATTCTAGCGTGGATACGCAGTATTTT.

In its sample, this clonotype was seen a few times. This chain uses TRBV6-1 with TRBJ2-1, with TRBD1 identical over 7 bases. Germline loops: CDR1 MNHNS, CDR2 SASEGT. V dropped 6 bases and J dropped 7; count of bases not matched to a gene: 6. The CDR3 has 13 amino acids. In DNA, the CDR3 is TGTGCCAGCAGGATCCTGACAGGGAATGAGCAGTTCTTC. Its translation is CASRILTGNEQFF.

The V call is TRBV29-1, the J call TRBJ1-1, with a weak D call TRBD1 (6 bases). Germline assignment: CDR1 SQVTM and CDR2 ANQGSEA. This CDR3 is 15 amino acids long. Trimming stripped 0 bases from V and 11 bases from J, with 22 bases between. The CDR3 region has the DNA TGCAGCGTTGAAGATCAGGGGCGGGGGGCTCGGCCGGCTTTCTTT. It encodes CSVEDQGRGARPAFF.

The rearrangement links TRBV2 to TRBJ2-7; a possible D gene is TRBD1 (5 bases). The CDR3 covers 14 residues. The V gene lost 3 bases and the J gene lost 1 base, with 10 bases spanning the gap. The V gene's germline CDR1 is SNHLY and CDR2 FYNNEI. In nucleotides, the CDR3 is TGTGCCAGCAGTGACAGGGATTTATCCTACGAGCAGTACTTC. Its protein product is CASSDRDLSYEQYF.

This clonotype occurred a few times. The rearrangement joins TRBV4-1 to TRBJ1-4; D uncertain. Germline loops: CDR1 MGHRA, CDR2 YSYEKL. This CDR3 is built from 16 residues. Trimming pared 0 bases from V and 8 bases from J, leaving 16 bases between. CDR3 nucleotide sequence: TGCGCCAGCAGCCAAGATGTCGAGGGAGGTTACGAAAAACTGTTTTTT. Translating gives CASSQDVEGGYEKLFF.